At least ten counts were recorded for the clone carrying this T cell receptor beta chain. The target antigen is unknown. The germline V and J ends were trimmed by 2 bases and 6 bases, with 11 bases remaining between them. The CDR3 sequence is 13 residues long. Germline CDR1 reads SGHTA; CDR2 reads FQGTGA. The data originate from a study of shared clonotypes between healthy human individuals. Overall study results and limits: All-four-donor shared clonotypes had higher generation probabilities than non-shared clonotypes did.

Produced via immunoSEQ multiplex PCR; TCRdb's table is partial and in-frame only. This sample has some 900,000 clones, with approximately 76% found just once. The sequence was obtained from a man between 18 and 29 years old in good health. Sequencing was done on a sample of memory CD4+ T cells sorted from blood. Noted subset: CD45RA-negative fraction. The V gene is TRBV7-3, the J gene TRBJ2-7; D not resolved. CDR3 coding DNA: TGTGCCAGCAGCTTAGGCCCCTTGGGCGAGCAGTACTTC. Translation gives CASSLGPLGEQYF.